A selection of T cell receptor beta chains follows, all from one sample in a study of shared clonotypes between healthy human individuals. Sequenced by immunoSEQ multiplex PCR; TCRdb stores in-frame clones only, minus some. The sample includes roughly 590,000 clones, roughly 95% of them seen just once. The sequenced sample was naive CD8+ T cells sorted from blood. The receptors derive from a woman aged 25 to 39 in good health. Both conserved end residues are part of each CDR3. D genes are given only for firm matches. Clone size is not always given. Where it is, it says once, few, many or a class for expanded clones.

d_call j_call clone_size v_call cdr3_length cdr3_aa cdr3_nt
TRBD2 TRBJ2-7 . TRBV2 15 CASSEYAGGPSEQYF TGTGCCAGCAGTGAATATGCGGGAGGGCCGAGCGAGCAGTACTTC
TRBD1 TRBJ1-1 . TRBV5-6 18 CASSKTGGSLGGDTEAFF TGTGCCAGCAGCAAAACAGGGGGCTCTTTAGGGGGAGACACTGAAGCTTTCTTT
TRBD2 TRBJ2-7 . TRBV27 18 CASSRTSGRFLFSGEQYF TGTGCCAGCAGTCGGACTAGCGGGAGGTTTTTGTTTAGTGGCGAGCAGTACTTC
. TRBJ1-1 . TRBV7-9 14 CASSPGTQNIEAFF TGTGCCAGCAGCCCGGGGACCCAGAACATTGAAGCTTTCTTT
. TRBJ2-1 once TRBV5-1 13 CASSMDGYNEQFF TGCGCCAGCAGCATGGACGGGTACAATGAGCAGTTCTTC
. TRBJ1-5 . TRBV5-6 14 CASSLFGSNQPQHF TGTGCCAGCAGCTTGTTTGGGAGCAATCAGCCCCAGCATTTT
TRBD2 TRBJ2-7 . TRBV4-1 14 CASSQGGGSYEQYF TGCGCCAGCAGCCAAGGGGGGGGCTCCTACGAGCAGTACTTC
TRBD2 TRBJ2-7 . TRBV7-9 13 CASAGEGPYEQYF TGTGCCAGCGCGGGAGAAGGACCCTACGAGCAGTACTTC
. TRBJ2-1 . TRBV5-1 17 CASSPPKYKSSYNEQFF TGCGCCAGCAGCCCACCAAAGTACAAGAGCTCCTACAATGAGCAGTTCTTC
. TRBJ1-1 . TRBV27 16 CASSLDGSIGNTEAFF TGTGCCAGCAGTTTAGACGGGTCGATTGGAAACACTGAAGCTTTCTTT
. TRBJ1-4 . TRBV6-5 15 CASSYSKGFNEKLFF TGTGCCAGCAGTTACTCGAAGGGGTTTAATGAAAAACTGTTTTTT
. TRBJ2-7 . TRBV6-1 13 CASSVGSTYEQYF TGTGCCAGCAGTGTAGGCAGCACCTACGAGCAGTACTTC
. TRBJ2-7 . TRBV28 15 CASSKEGIQQYEQYF TGTGCCAGCTCAAAAGAGGGGATCCAACAATATGAGCAGTACTTC
. TRBJ2-1 . TRBV30 12 CASESSYNEQFF TGTGCCTCGGAGAGCTCCTACAATGAGCAGTTCTTC
. TRBJ2-7 . TRBV28 15 CASRGPGGSSTEQYF TGTGCCAGCAGGGGGCCGGGGGGCTCGTCTACCGAGCAGTACTTC
TRBD2 TRBJ2-5 . TRBV7-8 16 CASSPLAGAFQETQYF TGTGCCAGCAGCCCCCTAGCGGGAGCCTTCCAAGAGACCCAGTACTTC
. TRBJ1-5 . TRBV2 17 CASSEVTTGIMGQPQHF TGTGCCAGCAGTGAAGTGACCACAGGGATAATGGGTCAGCCCCAGCATTTT
. TRBJ1-3 . TRBV7-9 14 CASSSTVSGNTIYF TGTGCCAGCAGCTCGACAGTATCTGGAAACACCATATATTTT
TRBD1 TRBJ2-7 . TRBV6-5 15 CASSYGTAKPFEQYF TGTGCCAGCAGTTACGGGACAGCGAAACCCTTCGAGCAGTACTTC
. TRBJ2-7 . TRBV14 17 CASSHRSGGRRDYEQYF TGTGCCAGCAGCCACCGATCAGGGGGGCGGAGAGACTACGAGCAGTACTTC
. TRBJ1-5 few TRBV6-1 13 CASRRHSNQPQHF TGTGCCAGCAGAAGACATAGCAATCAGCCCCAGCATTTT
TRBD1 TRBJ1-2 . TRBV27 13 CASSQGTVNGYTF TGTGCCAGCAGCCAAGGGACAGTCAATGGCTACACCTTC
TRBD2 TRBJ2-1 . TRBV9 15 CASSPREGLYNEQFF TGTGCCAGCAGCCCGCGGGAGGGCCTCTACAATGAGCAGTTCTTC
. TRBJ2-2 . TRBV29-1 12 CSVTGTPGELFF TGCAGCGTTACCGGGACCCCCGGGGAGCTGTTTTTT
TRBD2 TRBJ2-1 . TRBV27 17 CASSFGPGLAAYNEQFF TGTGCCAGCAGTTTCGGCCCGGGACTAGCGGCCTACAATGAGCAGTTCTTC
. TRBJ2-5 . TRBV11-2 13 CASSSGVSETQYF TGTGCCAGCAGCTCGGGGGTTTCGGAGACCCAGTACTTC
. TRBJ1-4 few TRBV5-1 15 CASSLGVQTNEKLFF TGCGCCAGCAGCTTGGGGGTACAGACTAATGAAAAACTGTTTTTT
. TRBJ2-2 . TRBV5-4 13 CASRPRDTGELFF TGTGCCAGCAGGCCTAGGGACACCGGGGAGCTGTTTTTT
. TRBJ2-3 . TRBV27 11 CASGPWDAQYF TGTGCCAGCGGACCTTGGGACGCGCAGTATTTT
. TRBJ2-7 . TRBV9 12 CASSPDSRGLYF TGTGCCAGCAGCCCCGACTCCAGAGGCCTGTACTTC
TRBD1 TRBJ1-4 . TRBV6-1 14 CASREQGTGEKLFF TGTGCCAGCAGAGAACAGGGGACGGGTGAAAAACTGTTTTTT
. TRBJ1-4 . TRBV5-1 19 CASTLLGPREGGPKEKLFF TGCGCCAGCACCTTGCTGGGACCCAGGGAGGGAGGACCTAAAGAAAAACTGTTTTTT
TRBD2 TRBJ2-1 . TRBV13 14 CASSLRLAALQQFF TGTGCCAGCAGCCTACGACTAGCAGCCCTTCAGCAGTTCTTC
. TRBJ2-2 . TRBV7-5 15 CVRSSDGGPPGELFF TGTGTCAGAAGCTCCGACGGAGGGCCCCCCGGGGAGCTGTTTTTT
TRBD2 TRBJ2-1 . TRBV23-1 16 CASSQGLAGTYNEQFF TGCGCCAGCAGTCAAGGGCTAGCGGGCACCTACAATGAGCAGTTCTTC
. TRBJ2-1 . TRBV28 14 CASKWVQSYNEQFF TGTGCCAGCAAATGGGTCCAGTCCTACAATGAGCAGTTCTTC
. TRBJ1-5 . TRBV5-6 15 CASSLTDSVTQPQHF TGTGCCAGCAGCTTAACGGACTCCGTGACTCAGCCCCAGCATTTT
. TRBJ1-2 . TRBV28 15 CASSFTGGTNYGYTF TGTGCCAGCAGTTTTACGGGTGGGACTAACTATGGCTACACCTTC
. TRBJ1-6 . TRBV29-1 13 CSVVGQNNSPLHF TGCAGCGTTGTAGGACAGAATAATTCACCCCTCCACTTT
. TRBJ1-3 once TRBV11-2 17 CASSANGQSISGNTIYF TGTGCCAGCAGCGCCAATGGACAGTCCATCTCTGGAAACACCATATATTTT
. TRBJ1-3 . TRBV10-1 17 CASNGGSGARAGNTIYF TGCGCCAGCAACGGAGGGTCTGGGGCCAGGGCTGGAAACACCATATATTTT
. TRBJ2-7 . TRBV7-2 16 CASTLTGLAGFVEQYF TGTGCCAGTACACTAACGGGGCTAGCCGGATTTGTGGAGCAGTACTTC
TRBD2 TRBJ2-1 . TRBV6-6 16 CASSPTIAGPNNEQFF TGTGCCAGCAGCCCTACGATAGCGGGACCCAACAATGAGCAGTTCTTC
. TRBJ2-1 . TRBV7-8 16 CASSLVSGASWNEQFF TGTGCCAGCAGCTTAGTGTCGGGAGCTTCATGGAATGAGCAGTTCTTC
. TRBJ2-7 . TRBV19 15 CASSAGSGAGYEQYF TGTGCCAGTAGTGCCGGTTCCGGGGCGGGCTACGAGCAGTACTTC
. TRBJ2-7 . TRBV11-2 12 CASSLTAREQYF TGTGCCAGCAGCTTAACAGCCAGAGAGCAGTACTTC
TRBD1 TRBJ2-7 . TRBV27 15 CASSAPGQGTYEQYF TGTGCCAGCAGTGCCCCGGGACAGGGCACCTACGAGCAGTACTTC
. TRBJ2-7 . TRBV6-1 13 CAGRGADSYEQYF TGTGCCGGGAGGGGGGCTGACTCCTACGAGCAGTACTTC
. TRBJ1-5 . TRBV5-8 15 CASSLLFGDNQPQHF TGTGCCAGCAGCTTGCTGTTCGGCGACAATCAGCCCCAGCATTTT
. TRBJ1-5 . TRBV28 15 CASSLKTVLNQPQHF TGTGCCAGCAGTTTGAAGACAGTACTCAATCAGCCCCAGCATTTT
. TRBJ1-1 . TRBV27 14 CASSTGLLNTEAFF TGTGCCAGCAGTACGGGACTGCTGAACACTGAAGCTTTCTTT
. TRBJ2-3 once TRBV18 12 CASSPSTDTQYF TGTGCCAGCTCGCCTAGCACAGATACGCAGTATTTT
. TRBJ1-5 . TRBV19 15 CASSWVSGINQPQHF TGTGCCAGTAGTTGGGTCTCAGGGATCAATCAGCCCCAGCATTTT
. TRBJ1-2 . TRBV9 13 CASSVSGNYGYTF TGTGCCAGCAGCGTTTCGGGGAACTATGGCTACACCTTC